This is a list of T cell receptor beta chains from one sample in a study of blood T cells in healthy people across ages. TCRdb re-analysed the 5' RACE reads in MiXCR, keeping a single row per CDR3 protein. The sample includes roughly 900,000 distinct CDR3 sequences, 29% of them seen just once. Sequenced: blood. Receptors were obtained from a woman older than 75 in good health. CDR3s include the opening cysteine and the closing phenylalanine or tryptophan. Clone size is not always given. Where it is, it says once, few, many or a class for expanded clones.

v_gene	abundance	CDR3aa
TRBV2	NA	CASSERRADEAFF
TRBV4-3	many	CASSQLQGNSPLHF
TRBV4-3	few	CASSQGQGAYEKLFF
TRBV20-1	NA	CSTRDPTGSTEAFF
TRBV4-3	many	CASSQDLHNSGANVLTF
TRBV29-1	many	CSVGGMNTEAFF
TRBV10-3	many	CAVLRDGTNEQFF
TRBV7-2	many	CASTLTGSSTDTQYF
TRBV6-1	many	CASSEAGGTIQETQYF
TRBV6-2/TRBV6-3	NA	CASSYPLQGIDYGYTF
TRBV6-4	NA	CASRGTGLTGELFF
TRBV13	NA	CASSLGVRRQGSYNEQVF
TRBV7-2	few	CASSLDRRKGGYTF
TRBV27	many	CASSPDRGRGEQFF
TRBV19	many	CASSIDRIYGYTF
TRBV27	few	CARRGNQPQHF
TRBV10-3	NA	CATSSDNCGYTF
TRBV7-2	many	CASRGQGFGTDTQYF
TRBV20-1	few	CSAMQRGGLDTQYF
TRBV5-1	few	CASSSTGVGYEQYF
TRBV20-1	many	CSARDAGGGLSSYNEQFF
TRBV20-1	many	CSALLTGRETQYF
TRBV12-3/TRBV12-4	medium-sized	CASSLSANYGYTF
TRBV13	NA	CASSLATTGGSYNEQFF
TRBV30	few	CAWRPPPTNEKLFF